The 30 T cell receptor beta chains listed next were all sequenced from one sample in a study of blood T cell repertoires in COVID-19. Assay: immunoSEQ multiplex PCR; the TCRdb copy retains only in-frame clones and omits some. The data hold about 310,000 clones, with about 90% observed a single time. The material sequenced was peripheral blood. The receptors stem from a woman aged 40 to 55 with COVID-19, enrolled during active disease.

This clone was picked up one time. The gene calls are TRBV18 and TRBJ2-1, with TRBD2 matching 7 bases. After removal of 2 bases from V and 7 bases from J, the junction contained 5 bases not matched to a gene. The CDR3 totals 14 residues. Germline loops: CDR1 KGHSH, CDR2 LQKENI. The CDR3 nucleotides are TGTGCCAGCTCACCAAGCGGGACTACGAATGAGCAGTTCTTC. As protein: CASSPSGTTNEQFF.

CDR3 region: CATQGGGTEAFF. CDR3 DNA sequence: TGTGCTACCCAGGGGGGCGGCACTGAAGCTTTCTTT. The rearrangement uses TRBV3-1 (or the pseudogene TRBV3-2) and TRBJ1-1; 7 bases align to TRBD1. There are 12 residues in the CDR3. In germline, CDR1 is LGHDT, CDR2 YNNKEL (reference sequence).

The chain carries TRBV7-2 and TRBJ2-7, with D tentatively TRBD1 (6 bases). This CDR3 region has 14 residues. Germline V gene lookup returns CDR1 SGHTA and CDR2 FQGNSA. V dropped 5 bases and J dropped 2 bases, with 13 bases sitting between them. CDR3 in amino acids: CASSLMGATYEQYF. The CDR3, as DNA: TGTGCCAGCAGCCTCATGGGGGCCACCTACGAGCAGTACTTC.

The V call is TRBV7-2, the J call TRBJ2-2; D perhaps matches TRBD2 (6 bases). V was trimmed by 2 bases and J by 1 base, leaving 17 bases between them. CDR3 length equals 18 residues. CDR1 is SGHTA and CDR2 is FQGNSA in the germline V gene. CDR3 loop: CASSLRRGGTLNTGELFF. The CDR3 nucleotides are TGTGCCAGCAGCTTAAGGCGAGGCGGGACTCTGAACACCGGGGAGCTGTTTTTT.

As DNA, the CDR3 is TGTGCCAGCAGTCAACTAGCGGGAGTAGCCTACGAGCAGTACTTC. Translated, it gives CASSQLAGVAYEQYF. The chain uses TRBV28 and TRBJ2-5; 11 nucleotides agree with TRBD2. The assigned J gene may be wrong: the sequence end matches TRBJ2-7 better. Germline CDR1 is MDHEN and CDR2 is SYDVKM. The CDR3 runs 15 residues.

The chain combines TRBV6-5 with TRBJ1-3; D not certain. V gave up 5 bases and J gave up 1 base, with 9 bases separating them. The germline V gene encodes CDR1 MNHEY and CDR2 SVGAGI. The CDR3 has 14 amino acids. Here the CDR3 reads CASSPYSSGNTIYF. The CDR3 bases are TGTGCCAGCAGTCCTTACAGTTCTGGAAACACCATATATTTT.

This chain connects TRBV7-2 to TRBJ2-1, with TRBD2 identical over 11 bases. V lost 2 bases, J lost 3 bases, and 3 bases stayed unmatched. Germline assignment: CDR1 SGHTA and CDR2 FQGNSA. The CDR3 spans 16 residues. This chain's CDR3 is CASSLFGTSGYNEQFF. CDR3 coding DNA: TGTGCCAGCAGCTTATTTGGGACTAGCGGCTACAATGAGCAGTTCTTC.

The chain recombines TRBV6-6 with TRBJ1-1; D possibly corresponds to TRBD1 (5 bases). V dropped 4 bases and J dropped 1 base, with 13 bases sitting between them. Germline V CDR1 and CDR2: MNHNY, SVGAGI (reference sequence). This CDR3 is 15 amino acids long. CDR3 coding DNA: TGTGCCAGCAGTTTCCCCAGGGTAGGGAACACTGAAGCTTTCTTT. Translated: CASSFPRVGNTEAFF.

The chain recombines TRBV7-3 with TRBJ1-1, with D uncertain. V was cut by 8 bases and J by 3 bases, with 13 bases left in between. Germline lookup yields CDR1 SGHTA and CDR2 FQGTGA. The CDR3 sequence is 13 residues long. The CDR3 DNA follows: TGTGCCAGCTCCCGGGGAGGCGACACTGAAGCTTTCTTT. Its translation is CASSRGGDTEAFF.

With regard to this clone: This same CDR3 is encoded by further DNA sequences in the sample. CDR3 sequence: CASSSTYEQYF. The CDR3 coding sequence is TGTGCCAGCAGTTCCACTTACGAGCAGTACTTC. The J gene is TRBJ2-7, the V gene TRBV11-2; no firm D call. Germline CDR1 reads SGHAT; CDR2 reads FQNNGV. Trimming took 6 bases from V and 4 from J, leaving 7 bases between them. The CDR3 is made up of 11 amino acids. Full variable domain (remainder filled in from reference TRBV11-2 and TRBJ2-7): EAGVAQSPRYKIIEKRQSVAFWCNPISGHATLYWYQQILGQGPKLLIQFQNNGVVDDSQLPKDRFSAERLKGVDSTLKIQPAKLEDSAVYLCASSSTYEQYFGPGTRLTVT.

The CDR3 DNA follows: TGTGCCAGCAGCTTGGTGGGCAGGGGAACCTACGAGCAGTACTTC. Translation: CASSLVGRGTYEQYF. The chain uses TRBV5-5 and TRBJ2-7; D possibly corresponds to TRBD1 (6 bases). This CDR3 contains 15 residues. V dropped 0 bases and J dropped 2 bases, with 12 bases sitting between them. The germline CDR1 and CDR2 sequences are SGHKS and YYEKEE (reference sequence). Looking up the rest from reference TRBV5-5 and TRBJ2-7 gives the full variable domain: DAGVTQSPTHLIKTRGQQVTLRCSPISGHKSVSWYQQVLGQGPQFIFQYYEKEERGRGNFPDRFSARQFPNYSSELNVNALLLGDSALYLCASSLVGRGTYEQYFGPGTRLTVT.

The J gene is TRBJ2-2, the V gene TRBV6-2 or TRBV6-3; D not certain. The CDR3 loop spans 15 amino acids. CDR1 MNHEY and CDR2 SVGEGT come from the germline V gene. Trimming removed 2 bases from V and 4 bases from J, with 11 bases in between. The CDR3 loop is CASSYDGRATGELFF. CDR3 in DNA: TGTGCCAGCAGTTACGATGGGCGCGCCACCGGGGAGCTGTTTTTT.

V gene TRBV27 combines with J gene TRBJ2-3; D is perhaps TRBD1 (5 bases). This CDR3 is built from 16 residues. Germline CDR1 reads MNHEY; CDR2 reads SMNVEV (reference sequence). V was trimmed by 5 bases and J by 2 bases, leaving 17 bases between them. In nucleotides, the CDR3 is TGTGCCAGCAGTCAGCCGCAGAAGACAGCCACAGATACGCAGTATTTT. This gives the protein CASSQPQKTATDTQYF.

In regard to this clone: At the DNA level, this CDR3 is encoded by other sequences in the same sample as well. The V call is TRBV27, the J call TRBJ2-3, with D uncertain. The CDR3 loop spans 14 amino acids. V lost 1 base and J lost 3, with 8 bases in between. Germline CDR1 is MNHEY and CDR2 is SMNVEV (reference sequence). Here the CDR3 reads CASSLYGSTDTQYF. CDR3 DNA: TGTGCCAGCAGTTTATATGGTAGTACAGATACGCAGTATTTT.

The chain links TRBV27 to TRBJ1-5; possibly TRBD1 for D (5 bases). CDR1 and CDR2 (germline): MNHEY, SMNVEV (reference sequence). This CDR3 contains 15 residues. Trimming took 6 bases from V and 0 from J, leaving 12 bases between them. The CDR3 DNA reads TGTGCCAGCAGCTTCCAGGGTGCTAGCAATCAGCCCCAGCATTTT. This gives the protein CASSFQGASNQPQHF.

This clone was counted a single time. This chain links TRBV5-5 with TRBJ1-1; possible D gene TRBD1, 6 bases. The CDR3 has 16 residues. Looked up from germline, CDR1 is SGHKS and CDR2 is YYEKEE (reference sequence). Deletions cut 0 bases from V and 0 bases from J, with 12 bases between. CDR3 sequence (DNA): TGTGCCAGCAGCTTGGGAACAGGGTCCATGAACACTGAAGCTTTCTTT. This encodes CASSLGTGSMNTEAFF. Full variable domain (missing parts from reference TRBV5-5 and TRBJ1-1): DAGVTQSPTHLIKTRGQQVTLRCSPISGHKSVSWYQQVLGQGPQFIFQYYEKEERGRGNFPDRFSARQFPNYSSELNVNALLLGDSALYLCASSLGTGSMNTEAFFGQGTRLTVV.

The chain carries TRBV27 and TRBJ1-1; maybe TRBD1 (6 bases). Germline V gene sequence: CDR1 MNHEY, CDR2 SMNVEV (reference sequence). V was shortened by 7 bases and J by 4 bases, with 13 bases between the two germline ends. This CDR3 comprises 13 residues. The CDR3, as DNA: TGTGCCAGCAAATTGATACAGGGCACTGAAGCTTTCTTT. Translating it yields CASKLIQGTEAFF.

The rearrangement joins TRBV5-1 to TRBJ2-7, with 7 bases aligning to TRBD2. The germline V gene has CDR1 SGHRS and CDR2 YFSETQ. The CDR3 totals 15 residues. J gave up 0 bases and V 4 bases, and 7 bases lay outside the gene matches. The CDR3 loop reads CASSLRTGGSYEQYF. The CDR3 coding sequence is TGCGCCAGCAGCCTGAGGACGGGGGGCTCCTACGAGCAGTACTTC.

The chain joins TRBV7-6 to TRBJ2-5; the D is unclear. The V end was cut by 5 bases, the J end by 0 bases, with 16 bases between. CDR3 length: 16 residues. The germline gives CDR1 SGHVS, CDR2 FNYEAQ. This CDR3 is CASSPGRGEYQETQYF. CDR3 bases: TGTGCCAGCAGCCCCGGCCGCGGAGAGTACCAAGAGACCCAGTACTTC.

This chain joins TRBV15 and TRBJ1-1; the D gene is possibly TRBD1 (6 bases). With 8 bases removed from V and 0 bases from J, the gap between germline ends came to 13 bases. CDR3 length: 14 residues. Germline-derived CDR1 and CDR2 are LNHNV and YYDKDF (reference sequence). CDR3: CATQGGSMNTEAFF. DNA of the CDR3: TGTGCCACCCAAGGGGGAAGCATGAACACTGAAGCTTTCTTT.

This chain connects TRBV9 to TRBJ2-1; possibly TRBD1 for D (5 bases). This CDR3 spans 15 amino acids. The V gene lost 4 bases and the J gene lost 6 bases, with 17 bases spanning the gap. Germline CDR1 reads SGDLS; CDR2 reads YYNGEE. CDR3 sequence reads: CASSLGHYTPNEQFF. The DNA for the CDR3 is TGTGCCAGCAGCTTAGGACATTACACCCCCAATGAGCAGTTCTTC.

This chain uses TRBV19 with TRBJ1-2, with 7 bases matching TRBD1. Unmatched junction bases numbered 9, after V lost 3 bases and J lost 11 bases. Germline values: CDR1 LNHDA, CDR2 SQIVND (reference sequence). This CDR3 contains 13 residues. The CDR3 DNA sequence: TGTGCCAGTAGTATCCAAAACAGGGGCGGTTACACCTTC. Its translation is CASSIQNRGGYTF.

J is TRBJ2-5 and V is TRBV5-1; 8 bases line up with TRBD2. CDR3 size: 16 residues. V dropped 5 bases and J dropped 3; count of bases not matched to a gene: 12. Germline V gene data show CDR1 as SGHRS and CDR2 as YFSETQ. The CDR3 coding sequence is TGCGCCAGCAGTCTACAACCGGGGGGACTAGAAGAGACCCAGTACTTC. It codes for CASSLQPGGLEETQYF.

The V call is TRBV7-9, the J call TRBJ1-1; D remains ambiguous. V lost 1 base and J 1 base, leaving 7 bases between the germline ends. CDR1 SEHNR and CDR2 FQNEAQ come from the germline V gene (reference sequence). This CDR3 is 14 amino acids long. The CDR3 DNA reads TGTGCCAGCAGCTTAGTGCGAGGGAACACTGAAGCTTTCTTT. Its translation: CASSLVRGNTEAFF.

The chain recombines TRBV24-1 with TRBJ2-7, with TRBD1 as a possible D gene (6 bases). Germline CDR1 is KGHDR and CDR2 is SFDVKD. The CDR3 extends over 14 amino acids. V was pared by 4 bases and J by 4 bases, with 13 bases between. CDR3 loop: CATSEPGQPYEQYF. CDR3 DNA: TGTGCCACCAGTGAACCCGGACAGCCGTACGAGCAGTACTTC.

The CDR3 nucleotides are TGCAGCGATTGCCCAGCCGGAGGAGATACGCAGTATTTT. This codes for CSDCPAGGDTQYF. This chain joins TRBV29-1 and TRBJ2-3; tentatively, D is TRBD2 (5 bases). Germline lookup yields CDR1 SQVTM and CDR2 ANQGSEA. Trimming cost V 7 bases and J 5 bases, with 16 bases left between them. The CDR3 has 13 residues.

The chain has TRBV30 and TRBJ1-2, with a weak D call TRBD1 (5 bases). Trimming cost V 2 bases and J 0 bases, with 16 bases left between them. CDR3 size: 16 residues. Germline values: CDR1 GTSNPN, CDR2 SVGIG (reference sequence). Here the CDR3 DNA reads TGTGCCTGGAGTTCAGGAGGGGCCACCGCTAACTATGGCTACACCTTC. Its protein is CAWSSGGATANYGYTF. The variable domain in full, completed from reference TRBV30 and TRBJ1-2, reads SQTIHQWPATLVQPVGSPLSLECTVEGTSNPNLYWYRQAAGRGLQLLFYSVGIGQISSEVPQNLSASRPQDRQFILSSKKLLLSDSGFYLCAWSSGGATANYGYTFGSGTRLTVV.

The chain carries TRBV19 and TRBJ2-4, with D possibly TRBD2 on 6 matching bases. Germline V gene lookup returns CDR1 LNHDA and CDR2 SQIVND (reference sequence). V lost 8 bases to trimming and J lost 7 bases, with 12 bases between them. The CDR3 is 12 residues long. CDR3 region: CASQGDSNIQYF. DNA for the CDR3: TGTGCCAGTCAAGGGGACTCGAACATTCAGTACTTC.

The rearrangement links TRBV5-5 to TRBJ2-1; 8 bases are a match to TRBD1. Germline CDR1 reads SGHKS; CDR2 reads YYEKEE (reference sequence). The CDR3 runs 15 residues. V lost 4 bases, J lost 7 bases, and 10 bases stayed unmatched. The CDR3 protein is CASSPRTGSENEQFF. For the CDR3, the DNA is TGTGCCAGCAGCCCAAGGACAGGGTCCGAAAATGAGCAGTTCTTC.

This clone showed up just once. CDR3 nucleotide sequence: TGTGCCAGCAGTTCCGTGGACAGAACACACACCATATATTTT. Protein sequence: CASSSVDRTHTIYF. This rearrangement joins TRBV11-2 to TRBJ1-3, with a weak D call TRBD1 (6 bases). Trimming cost V 6 bases and J 8 bases, with 17 bases left between them. Germline-derived CDR1 and CDR2 are SGHAT and FQNNGV. CDR3 length: 14 residues.